The text below deals with one T cell receptor beta chain. The antigen remains unidentified. This record belongs to a study of OX40 agonist ivuxolimab in advanced cancers. Broader study findings: Antigen specificity of clonally expanded peripheral T cells was not established.

Between the trimmed V and J ends, which lost 7 bases and 2 bases, there was a span of 14 bases. The CDR3 is 15 amino acids. CDR1 and CDR2 (germline): SEHNR, FQNEAQ (reference sequence). TCRdb's table, derived via immunoSEQ multiplex PCR, lists solely in-frame clones and lacks some. The table includes 13,000 or so clones, approximately 90% detected once. The chain employs TRBV7-9 and TRBJ1-4, with D uncertain. The starting material was CD4+ or CD8+ T cells sorted from blood, obtained in a trial of the OX40 agonist ivuxolimab. The source of this sequence is an adult with an advanced solid tumor such as melanoma, head and neck, liver or kidney cancer. CDR3 in amino acids: CASTAAFRTNEKLFF. CDR3 nucleotides: TGTGCCAGCACCGCAGCTTTTCGGACTAATGAAAAACTGTTTTTT.